Below, 18 T cell receptor beta chains from the same sample are listed, as sequenced in a study of CD8 T cells in Susac syndrome. An amount of RNA that ranged from about 0.45 to 1 ug was reverse transcribed with random hexamers. TCRdb re-analysed the immunoSEQ multiplex PCR reads in MiXCR, keeping a single row per CDR3 protein. The data hold about 140,000 distinct CDR3 sequences, with roughly 94% observed a single time. Source material: CD4+ T cells from PBMCs. These receptor sequences come from a human donor with Susac syndrome.

This clonotype was found once. The chain employs TRBV29-1 and TRBJ2-7; a possible D gene is TRBD1 (6 bases). V lost 6 bases and J lost 4, with 19 bases in between. Germline CDR1 SQVTM, CDR2 ANQGSEA. CDR3 length: 14 amino acids. CDR3 bases: TGCAGCGTCGCCCAGGGGTCCGACTTTTACGAGCAGTACTTC. It specifies CSVAQGSDFYEQYF.

The V gene is TRBV28, the J gene TRBJ1-2; no reliable D call. Looked up from germline, CDR1 is MDHEN and CDR2 is SYDVKM. The CDR3 totals 15 residues. Between the trimmed V and J ends, which lost 5 bases and 8 bases, there was a span of 21 bases. CDR3 region: CASSPGGGEIGGYTF. The DNA of the CDR3 is TGTGCCAGCAGTCCAGGAGGAGGCGAAATAGGGGGCTACACCTTC.

V and J are TRBV29-1 and TRBJ2-5; maybe TRBD2 (5 bases). CDR3 length: 12 amino acids. Germline V CDR1 and CDR2: SQVTM, ANQGSEA. The V gene lost 3 bases and the J gene lost 5 bases, with 10 bases spanning the gap. The CDR3: CSVEAGGETQYF. For the CDR3, the DNA is TGCAGCGTTGAGGCTGGCGGGGAGACCCAGTACTTC.

This chain connects TRBV20-1 to TRBJ2-3; 16 nucleotides line up with TRBD2. The CDR3 spans 18 residues. The junction had 11 bases not matched to a gene; V was cut back by 6 bases and J by 2 bases. Looked up from germline, CDR1 is DFQATT and CDR2 is SNEGSKA (reference sequence). The CDR3 DNA sequence: TGCAGTGCCCAGGGACTAGCGGGAGGGCCAGTGGACACAGATACGCAGTATTTT. Its translation: CSAQGLAGGPVDTDTQYF.

Comments on this clonotype: The junction differs from germline at one of its ends, possibly a read error. The chain carries TRBV7-7 and TRBJ2-5; D is tentatively TRBD1 or TRBD2 (5 bases each). The CDR3 loop spans 15 amino acids. Germline V CDR1 and CDR2: SSHAT, FNYEAQ (reference sequence). The CDR3 DNA follows: TGTGCTAGCAGCACTCAACCCGGGGCGCAAGAGACCCAGTACTTC. This translates into CASSTQPGAQETQYF.

J is TRBJ2-7 and V is TRBV12-3 or TRBV12-4; D is perhaps TRBD1 or TRBD2 (5 bases each). The CDR3 length is 13 residues. The V end lost 7 bases, the J end lost 4 bases, and 14 bases lay between the germline ends. The CDR3 nucleotides are TGTGCCAGCACTACCGGGGCCCAATACGAGCAGTACTTC. Translated: CASTTGAQYEQYF.

The V call is TRBV28, the J call TRBJ1-2; D unresolved. The CDR3 sequence is 12 residues long. Germline values: CDR1 MDHEN, CDR2 SYDVKM. V shed 4 bases and J shed 4 bases, with 7 bases lying between them. This CDR3 is CASSWRVYGYTF. CDR3 DNA sequence: TGTGCCAGCAGTTGGCGGGTCTATGGCTACACCTTC.

The chain is built from TRBV4-2 and TRBJ2-3; 7 nucleotides agree with TRBD2. The CDR3 is 13 residues long. Germline values: CDR1 LGHNA, CDR2 YNFKEQ. Trimming took 8 bases from V and 6 from J; bases not matched to a gene: 8. This CDR3 reads CASQRGGEDTQYF. The CDR3 DNA follows: TGTGCCAGCCAGCGGGGAGGTGAGGATACGCAGTATTTT.

This chain joins TRBV20-1 and TRBJ2-7; D tentatively reads TRBD1 or TRBD2 (5 bases each). The CDR3 runs 15 residues. Trimming removed 6 bases from V and 2 bases from J, with 20 bases in between. Germline lookup yields CDR1 DFQATT and CDR2 SNEGSKA (reference sequence). CDR3 nucleotide sequence: TGCAGTGCCCCAAAACGGGACGGCGCAACCTACGAGCAGTACTTC. It is translated as CSAPKRDGATYEQYF.

This clonotype was observed once. The chain couples TRBV5-4 to TRBJ1-2; D may be TRBD1 (5 bases). This CDR3 region has 14 residues. Germline CDR1 is SGHNT and CDR2 is YYREEE (reference sequence). V gave up 3 bases and J gave up 7 bases, with 16 bases separating them. As DNA, the CDR3 is TGTGCCAGCAGCTGGGGACCGGAGGATTTTGGCTACACCTTC. Residues: CASSWGPEDFGYTF.

The chain is built from TRBV25-1 and TRBJ1-6; no clear D. The CDR3 covers 12 residues. The V and J ends lost 7 bases and 8 bases respectively, with 9 bases between them. In germline, CDR1 is MGHDK, CDR2 SYGVNS. The CDR3 DNA sequence: TGTGCCAGCAAAGGAGACTATTCACCCCTCCACTTT. The encoded protein is CASKGDYSPLHF.

The rearrangement links TRBV25-1 to TRBJ2-6, with D unclear. The CDR3 sequence is 17 residues long. Deletions cut 1 base from V and 2 bases from J, with 12 bases between. CDR1 is MGHDK and CDR2 is SYGVNS in the germline V gene. CDR3 in DNA: TGTGCCAGCAGTGAATTGGCCGAATATACTGGGGCCAACGTCCTGACTTTC. It is translated as CASSELAEYTGANVLTF.

The chain couples TRBV7-3 to TRBJ2-3; D ambiguous. The CDR3 contains 14 residues. Trimming pared 6 bases from V and 0 bases from J, leaving 10 bases between. In germline, CDR1 is SGHTA, CDR2 FQGTGA. CDR3 nucleotides: TGTGCCAGCAGTTTCGACGGAAGCACAGATACGCAGTATTTT. Translated: CASSFDGSTDTQYF.

The chain links TRBV6-5 to TRBJ2-5; D call uncertain. CDR1 and CDR2 (germline): MNHEY, SVGAGI. The CDR3 is 13 amino acids. Trimming left V 2 bases short and J 2 bases short, with 6 bases between. In DNA, the CDR3 is TGTGCCAGCAGTTACGATCGACAAGAGACCCAGTACTTC. It specifies CASSYDRQETQYF.

The chain combines TRBV6-6 with TRBJ1-1; no clear D gene. This CDR3 region has 13 residues. CDR1 and CDR2 from the germline V gene are MNHNY and SVGAGI (reference sequence). V was shortened by 6 bases and J by 7 bases, with 15 bases between the two germline ends. The CDR3, as DNA: TGTGCCAGCAGCCCCTCCCGAGGTGTTGAAGCTTTCTTT. Amino acid sequence: CASSPSRGVEAFF.

The chain recombines TRBV7-8 with TRBJ2-5; TRBD1 might be the D (6 bases). Trimming pared 11 bases from V and 1 base from J, leaving 11 bases between. Germline V CDR1 and CDR2: SGHVS, FQNEAQ. This CDR3 region has 12 residues. The CDR3 nucleotides are TGTGCCGGCGGCAGGGGCCAAGAGACCCAGTACTTC. This encodes CAGGRGQETQYF. Full variable domain (outside the CDR3, taken from reference TRBV7-8 and TRBJ2-5): GAGVSQSPRYKVAKRGQDVALRCDPISGHVSLFWYQQALGQGPEFLTYFQNEAQLDKSGLPSDRFFAERPEGSVSTLKIQRTQQEDSAVYLCAGGRGQETQYFGPGTRLLVL.

The V call is TRBV27, the J call TRBJ2-2; D call uncertain. The CDR3 consists of 14 residues. Germline loops: CDR1 MNHEY, CDR2 SMNVEV (reference sequence). Trimming pared 8 bases from V and 6 bases from J, leaving 16 bases between. CDR3 bases: TGTGCCAGCGGGCCGGACCTCGAAGCCGGGGAGCTGTTTTTT. Translation gives CASGPDLEAGELFF.

The chain recombines TRBV3-1 with TRBJ2-7; TRBD2 agrees at 11 bases. Germline CDR1 is LGHDT and CDR2 is YNNKEL (reference sequence). The CDR3 has 14 amino acids. Trimming cost V 3 bases and J 6 bases; bases outside gene matches: 4. In DNA, the CDR3 is TGTGCCAGCAGCCACCTAGCGGGAGGCGCCGAGCAGTACTTC. It specifies CASSHLAGGAEQYF.